A single sample is the source of the 28 T cell receptor beta chains below, sequenced in a study of cytomegalovirus exposure and HLA in healthy donors. Vbeta (60) and Jbeta (13) primers were used in the PCR. Clones were read by immunoSEQ multiplex PCR, and TCRdb kept only the in-frame ones, dropping some. The sample includes under 85,000 clones, less than 70% of them seen just once. The sequenced material came from PBMCs. Receptors originate from a woman between 25 and 40 years old in good health and CMV-seronegative.

The V gene is TRBV29-1, the J gene TRBJ2-7, with a weak D call TRBD1 (6 bases). The V gene lost 7 bases and the J gene lost 6 bases, with 19 bases spanning the gap. The CDR3 extends over 13 amino acids. The germline V gene has CDR1 SQVTM and CDR2 ANQGSEA. This chain's CDR3 is CSACNRALGEQYF. CDR3 sequence (DNA): TGCAGCGCCTGTAACAGGGCCTTGGGCGAGCAGTACTTC.

The V gene is TRBV27, the J gene TRBJ1-2, with TRBD1 matching 7 bases. Trimming removed 3 bases from V and 2 bases from J; junction bases left unmatched: 6. The CDR3 spans 15 residues. In germline, CDR1 is MNHEY, CDR2 SMNVEV (reference sequence). The chain's CDR3 is CASSFRDSRNYGYTF. The CDR3, as DNA: TGTGCCAGCAGTTTTAGGGACAGCCGAAACTATGGCTACACCTTC.

The chain links TRBV5-1 to TRBJ1-1; maybe TRBD1 (5 bases). Germline assignment: CDR1 SGHRS and CDR2 YFSETQ. Deletions cut 1 base from V and 7 bases from J, with 11 bases between. The CDR3 length is 13 residues. In DNA form, the CDR3 reads TGCGCCAGCAGCTTGAACTCAGGGCGTGAAGCTTTCTTT. As protein: CASSLNSGREAFF.

There are a few counts of this clone. This sequence joins TRBV29-1 and TRBJ1-2, with 7 bases that match TRBD1. Germline CDR1 is SQVTM and CDR2 is ANQGSEA. The CDR3 is 13 amino acids. After removal of 4 bases from V and 4 bases from J, the junction contained 6 bases not matched to a gene. CDR3 nucleotides: TGCAGCGTTGTAACAGGGGTAGCCTATGGCTACACCTTC. It encodes CSVVTGVAYGYTF. The whole variable domain, remainder taken from reference TRBV29-1 and TRBJ1-2, is SAVISQKPSRDICQRGTSLTIQCQVDSQVTMMFWYRQQPGQSLTLIATANQGSEATYESGFVIDKFPISRPNLTFSTLTVSNMSPEDSSIYLCSVVTGVAYGYTFGSGTRLTVV.

This clone was picked up one time. The genes are TRBV30 and TRBJ1-1; D is unclear. V was clipped by 7 bases and J by 5 bases, with 11 bases between them. Looked up from germline, CDR1 is GTSNPN and CDR2 is SVGIG (reference sequence). CDR3 length: 11 amino acids. In DNA, the CDR3 is TGTGCCTCCAAGGGAGTAACTGAAGCTTTCTTT. Amino acids: CASKGVTEAFF.

V gene TRBV30 combines with J gene TRBJ1-5, with no clear D. Trimming stripped 0 bases from V and 7 bases from J, with 7 bases between. CDR1 GTSNPN and CDR2 SVGIG come from the germline V gene (reference sequence). CDR3 size: 12 residues. DNA for the CDR3: TGTGCCTGGAGTGTACTCTTGCAGCCCCAGCATTTT. It yields the protein CAWSVLLQPQHF. Full variable domain (missing parts from reference TRBV30 and TRBJ1-5): SQTIHQWPATLVQPVGSPLSLECTVEGTSNPNLYWYRQAAGRGLQLLFYSVGIGQISSEVPQNLSASRPQDRQFILSSKKLLLSDSGFYLCAWSVLLQPQHFGDGTRLSIL.

This sequence joins TRBV9 and TRBJ1-5; D remains ambiguous. Per germline, CDR1 SGDLS and CDR2 YYNGEE. The V end was cut by 0 bases, the J end by 0 bases, with 4 bases between. This CDR3 is 14 amino acids long. CDR3 in DNA: TGTGCCAGCAGCGTAGACGGTAGCAATCAGCCCCAGCATTTT. Its translation is CASSVDGSNQPQHF.

This chain joins TRBV11-2 and TRBJ2-5; the D is unclear. Germline V lookup: CDR1 SGHAT, CDR2 FQNNGV. V lost 4 bases and J lost 5, with 5 bases in between. The CDR3 is 11 residues long. CDR3 in amino acids: CASSSRETQYF. The CDR3 DNA reads TGTGCCAGCAGCTCCCGGGAGACCCAGTACTTC.

The chain has TRBV29-1 and TRBJ2-7, with D maybe TRBD1 (6 bases). The ends were cut back, 6 bases at V and 1 base at J, with 13 bases in the middle. Per the germline V gene, CDR1 is SQVTM and CDR2 is ANQGSEA. The CDR3 covers 13 residues. CDR3 DNA sequence: TGCAGCGTAGTGGCGCAGGGGTCCTACGAGCAGTACTTC. Translating it yields CSVVAQGSYEQYF.

The chain uses TRBV2 and TRBJ2-7; possibly TRBD1 for D (6 bases). The CDR3 extends over 14 amino acids. V was shortened by 4 bases and J by 7 bases, with 17 bases between the two germline ends. In germline, CDR1 is SNHLY, CDR2 FYNNEI. The CDR3 nucleotides read TGTGCCAGCAGTGGGACTTTTATCCAGGGGGAGCAGTACTTC. It specifies CASSGTFIQGEQYF.

This rearrangement joins TRBV7-6 to TRBJ2-7, with D perhaps TRBD1 (6 bases). Germline V lookup: CDR1 SGHVS, CDR2 FNYEAQ. The CDR3 is 12 amino acids. Trimming cost V 1 base and J 8 bases, with 9 bases left between them. For the CDR3, the DNA is TGTGCCAGCAGCTTAGACAGGGTGAAGCAGTACTTC. Amino acids: CASSLDRVKQYF.

This sequence joins TRBV6-5 and TRBJ2-1, with 7 nucleotides matching TRBD2. CDR3 length: 16 residues. Losses at the gene ends were 0 bases for V and 7 bases for J; bases not matched to a gene: 9. Germline V gives CDR1 MNHEY, CDR2 SVGAGI. CDR3 sequence: CASSYSTSSPANEQFF. The CDR3 DNA sequence: TGTGCCAGCAGTTACTCGACTAGCAGTCCCGCGAATGAGCAGTTCTTC.

The chain carries TRBV30 and TRBJ1-1; 7 positions match TRBD1. Losses at the gene ends were 3 bases for V and 3 bases for J; bases not matched to a gene: 7. The CDR3 length is 14 residues. Germline CDR1 is GTSNPN and CDR2 is SVGIG (reference sequence). The CDR3, as DNA: TGTGCCTGGAGAAAGGGGGCATTGTACACTGAAGCTTTCTTT. Translating gives CAWRKGALYTEAFF. Filled out from reference TRBV30 and TRBJ1-1, the complete variable domain reads SQTIHQWPATLVQPVGSPLSLECTVEGTSNPNLYWYRQAAGRGLQLLFYSVGIGQISSEVPQNLSASRPQDRQFILSSKKLLLSDSGFYLCAWRKGALYTEAFFGQGTRLTVV.

The V and J genes are TRBV15 and TRBJ1-2; TRBD1 matches at 10 bases. This CDR3 contains 18 residues. V dropped 1 base and J dropped 0; count of bases not matched to a gene: 8. Germline V lookup: CDR1 LNHNV, CDR2 YYDKDF (reference sequence). CDR3 DNA: TGTGCCACCAGCAGAGGACAGGGGGCACAAACAGCTAACTATGGCTACACCTTC. Its protein product is CATSRGQGAQTANYGYTF.

The chain uses TRBV29-1 and TRBJ2-7, with 7 bases fitting TRBD1. CDR1 and CDR2 (germline): SQVTM, ANQGSEA. J lost 2 bases, V lost 4 bases, and 11 bases had no gene match. The CDR3 contains 15 residues. The CDR3 protein is CSVVGRTGQTYEQYF. Written as DNA, the CDR3 is TGCAGCGTTGTAGGTCGGACAGGCCAGACCTACGAGCAGTACTTC.

The chain links TRBV9 to TRBJ1-2; D is possibly TRBD1 (5 bases). Germline CDR1 is SGDLS and CDR2 is YYNGEE. CDR3 length: 15 residues. Trimming took off 0 bases at V and 3 bases at J, with 12 bases between the two ends. The CDR3 DNA is TGTGCCAGCAGCGTAGGGGATGGGGCTGACTATGGCTACACCTTC. It codes for CASSVGDGADYGYTF.

This chain joins TRBV30 and TRBJ1-4, with D unclear. Trimming cost V 4 bases and J 3 bases, with 18 bases left between them. CDR3 length: 16 residues. The V gene's germline CDR1 is GTSNPN and CDR2 SVGIG (reference sequence). CDR3: CAWNPQRLLANEKLFF. CDR3 bases: TGTGCCTGGAACCCTCAGAGGCTTCTAGCTAATGAAAAACTGTTTTTT. Filled out from reference TRBV30 and TRBJ1-4, the complete variable domain reads SQTIHQWPATLVQPVGSPLSLECTVEGTSNPNLYWYRQAAGRGLQLLFYSVGIGQISSEVPQNLSASRPQDRQFILSSKKLLLSDSGFYLCAWNPQRLLANEKLFFGSGTQLSVL.

Worth noting for this clone: A read error may account for a junction end that differs from germline. The V call is TRBV6-1, the J call TRBJ1-3, with D tentatively TRBD1 (5 bases). This CDR3 has 15 residues. Germline V gene data show CDR1 as MNHNS and CDR2 as SASEGT. In nucleotides, the CDR3 is TGTGCCAGCAGGGAAGACAGATACTCTGGAAACACCATATATTTT. Protein: CASREDRYSGNTIYF.

The chain employs TRBV15 and TRBJ2-7; D is unresolved. Germline loops: CDR1 LNHNV, CDR2 YYDKDF (reference sequence). CDR3 length: 14 amino acids. V lost 7 bases, J lost 5 bases, and 18 bases lay in between. CDR3 sequence reads: CATMLALGPHEQYF. The CDR3 bases are TGTGCCACCATGCTTGCCCTAGGCCCCCACGAGCAGTACTTC.

V gene TRBV30 combines with J gene TRBJ1-6, with a possible D match to TRBD1 (5 bases). Germline V gene data show CDR1 as GTSNPN and CDR2 as SVGIG (reference sequence). There are 16 residues in the CDR3. The ends were cut back, 2 bases at V and 0 bases at J, with 11 bases in the middle. The CDR3: CAWSSYRSSYNSPLHF. DNA for the CDR3: TGTGCCTGGAGTTCTTACAGGAGCTCCTATAATTCACCCCTCCACTTT.

The genes are TRBV6-4 and TRBJ2-3; 10 bases align to TRBD1. Looked up from germline, CDR1 is MRHNA and CDR2 is SNTAGT. CDR3 length equals 15 residues. The J segment lost 1 base and the V segment lost 2 bases, leaving 0 bases of the junction unmatched. The CDR3 sequence: CASSDGTGGTDTQYF. Here the CDR3 DNA reads TGTGCCAGCAGTGACGGGACAGGGGGCACAGATACGCAGTATTTT.

This clone appeared a single time. The V and J genes are TRBV7-3 and TRBJ2-7; 7 bases are shared with TRBD1. This CDR3 region has 14 residues. The germline CDR1 and CDR2 sequences are SGHTA and FQGTGA. The J segment lost 2 bases and the V segment lost 4 bases, leaving 5 bases of the junction unmatched. CDR3 region: CASSSTGTAYEQYF. DNA of the CDR3: TGTGCCAGCAGCTCGACCGGGACAGCCTACGAGCAGTACTTC.

As concerns this clone: The junction departs from the called germline gene at one end, perhaps through a read error. This chain connects TRBV6-5 to TRBJ1-5; 8 positions agree with TRBD1. The germline gives CDR1 MNHEY, CDR2 SVGAGI. The CDR3 totals 13 residues. CDR3 nucleotide sequence: TGTGCCGGCAGGCCGGGACAGGCGAAGCCCCAGCATTTT. This translates into CAGRPGQAKPQHF.

The genes are TRBV30 and TRBJ1-2, with 8 bases fitting TRBD1. Germline values: CDR1 GTSNPN, CDR2 SVGIG (reference sequence). J gave up 6 bases and V 4 bases, and 7 bases lay outside the gene matches. This CDR3 is built from 13 residues. The CDR3 loop is CAWTFDRGNGYTF. The CDR3, as DNA: TGTGCCTGGACCTTCGACAGGGGCAATGGCTACACCTTC.

This clone was observed once. The rearrangement uses TRBV27 and TRBJ1-2; tentative D call: TRBD1 (6 bases). V lost 6 bases and J 2 bases, leaving 16 bases between the germline ends. The length of the CDR3 is 15 residues. In germline, CDR1 is MNHEY, CDR2 SMNVEV (reference sequence). This CDR3 reads CASSSPGQLNYGYTF. For the CDR3, the DNA is TGTGCCAGCAGCAGCCCGGGACAACTAAACTATGGCTACACCTTC.

The chain couples TRBV2 to TRBJ1-1, with D possibly matching TRBD1 (5 bases). The V end was cut by 6 bases, the J end by 1 base, with 18 bases between. This CDR3 is built from 16 residues. Germline values: CDR1 SNHLY, CDR2 FYNNEI. CDR3 residues: CASRQDRQASNTEAFF. The CDR3 region has the DNA TGTGCCAGCAGACAGGACCGCCAGGCGTCGAACACTGAAGCTTTCTTT.

The chain employs TRBV10-2 and TRBJ1-2, with D unresolved. CDR1 is WSHSY, CDR2 SAAADI, per germline. This CDR3 spans 15 amino acids. Trimming shortened V by 0 bases and J by 8 bases, and 16 bases separated the two germline ends. The CDR3 nucleotides are TGCGCCAGCAGTGAGTCCCATCCGGGAATAAGGGGCTACACCTTC. Its protein product is CASSESHPGIRGYTF.

The rearrangement joins TRBV6-6 to TRBJ2-1; no firm D call. The CDR3 covers 15 residues. Trimming took off 4 bases at V and 4 bases at J, with 14 bases between the two ends. Germline CDR1 is MNHNY and CDR2 is SVGAGI (reference sequence). The CDR3 protein is CASSSSGVSYNEQFF. The CDR3, as DNA: TGTGCCAGCAGTTCGAGTGGTGTTTCTTACAATGAGCAGTTCTTC.